The 19 T cell receptor beta chains reported below all come from one sample, sequenced in a study of Ad26.COV2.S vaccination and SARS-CoV-2 variants. Treatment meaning: over 15 received Ad26.COV2.S at low or high dose, single or two shots; roughly five received placebo; per-sample allocation not given. Repertoires come from day 63 after the first vaccine or placebo injection. Using immunoSEQ multiplex PCR, the repertoire was profiled, and TCRdb retains in-frame clones only, with some absent. The data hold about 480,000 clones, with around nine tenths observed a single time. This specimen consisted of peripheral blood, obtained in a trial of Ad26.COV2.S vaccine versus placebo. The receptors were gathered from a person aged 18-65 years who received the Ad26.COV2.S COVID-19 vaccine or a placebo.

This chain joins TRBV7-2 and TRBJ2-5; D unresolved. Trimming pared 1 base from V and 2 bases from J, leaving 11 bases between. Germline CDR1 reads SGHTA; CDR2 reads FQGNSA. The CDR3 covers 15 residues. The CDR3 sequence: CASSLDPTPQETQYF. DNA for the CDR3: TGTGCCAGCAGCTTAGACCCAACGCCTCAAGAGACCCAGTACTTC.

The V call is TRBV5-1, the J call TRBJ2-3; no reliable D call. CDR1 and CDR2 (germline): SGHRS, YFSETQ. V lost 4 bases and J lost 5, with 8 bases in between. The CDR3 consists of 12 residues. The CDR3 nucleotides are TGCGCCAGCAGCCCAAGGAAAGATACGCAGTATTTT. Residues: CASSPRKDTQYF.

The chain joins TRBV23-1 to TRBJ1-2; a possible D gene is TRBD1 (6 bases). TRBV23-1 qualifies as an ORF whose function is uncertain. Deletions cut 9 bases from V and 0 bases from J, with 23 bases between. The CDR3 runs to 17 residues. CDR3 sequence (DNA): TGCGCCAGTAACAGGGAGGGAGATCAACAGCCTAACTATGGCTACACCTTC. Amino acid sequence: CASNREGDQQPNYGYTF.

V gene TRBV11-2 combines with J gene TRBJ2-1; TRBD1 or TRBD2 may be the D gene (5 bases each). Deletions cut 5 bases from V and 8 bases from J, with 22 bases between. CDR3 length: 16 amino acids. CDR1 is SGHAT, CDR2 FQNNGV, per germline. The DNA of the CDR3 is TGTGCCAGCAGCCGGACCGGGACCCTTCTTGCGGATGAGCAGTTCTTC. It is translated as CASSRTGTLLADEQFF.

This chain connects TRBV2 to TRBJ2-2; possibly TRBD1 or TRBD2 for D (5 bases each). Germline V gene data show CDR1 as SNHLY and CDR2 as FYNNEI. This CDR3 comprises 16 residues. The V gene lost 6 bases and the J gene lost 5 bases, with 19 bases spanning the gap. The CDR3 loop is CASRWFGAVGTGELFF. CDR3 bases: TGTGCCAGCAGGTGGTTCGGGGCAGTAGGGACCGGGGAGCTGTTTTTT.

As for this clone: Possible read error: a much larger clone is one base away. Additional DNA sequences in this sample encode the identical CDR3. The J gene is TRBJ2-1, the V gene TRBV5-1; no firm D call. This CDR3 spans 11 amino acids. Germline V gene lookup returns CDR1 SGHRS and CDR2 YFSETQ. The ends were cut back, 2 bases at V and 6 bases at J, with 3 bases in the middle. CDR3 DNA sequence: TGCGCCAGCAGCTTCAGCAATGAGCAGTTCTTC. Translation: CASSFSNEQFF.

The rearrangement links TRBV27 to TRBJ1-6; D might be TRBD1 (6 bases). The CDR3 is made up of 17 amino acids. Germline CDR1 and CDR2: MNHEY and SMNVEV (reference sequence). The V and J ends lost 6 bases and 3 bases respectively, with 18 bases between them. The CDR3 region is CASSLGTGIGYNSPLHF. The DNA for the CDR3 is TGTGCCAGCAGCCTGGGCACAGGGATTGGCTATAATTCACCCCTCCACTTT.

This clone was seen more than once but under ten times. V usage is TRBV4-1 and J usage is TRBJ1-5, with D perhaps TRBD1 (6 bases). The CDR3 contains 15 residues. V was shortened by 0 bases and J by 4 bases, with 10 bases between the two germline ends. Germline CDR1 MGHRA, CDR2 YSYEKL. The DNA of the CDR3 is TGCGCCAGCAGCCAAGAACCAGGGGTTAATCAGCCCCAGCATTTT. It yields the protein CASSQEPGVNQPQHF.

This chain uses TRBV27 with TRBJ2-3; maybe TRBD2 (6 bases). Germline V lookup: CDR1 MNHEY, CDR2 SMNVEV (reference sequence). With 6 bases removed from V and 2 bases from J, the gap between germline ends came to 15 bases. This CDR3 spans 15 amino acids. CDR3 coding DNA: TGTGCCAGCAGGAACCCAGGGACTCTCACAGATACGCAGTATTTT. It encodes CASRNPGTLTDTQYF.

The chain recombines TRBV6-5 with TRBJ2-2, with 13 positions matching TRBD2. In germline, CDR1 is MNHEY, CDR2 SVGAGI. The CDR3 loop spans 16 amino acids. Trimming took 2 bases from V and 5 from J; bases not matched to a gene: 2. The CDR3: CASSYTLAGGTGELFF. DNA of the CDR3: TGTGCCAGCAGTTACACACTAGCGGGAGGGACCGGGGAGCTGTTTTTT.

This rearrangement joins TRBV6-5 to TRBJ2-7; 7 bases are a match to TRBD2. The junction had 3 bases not matched to a gene; V was cut back by 6 bases and J by 1 base. This CDR3 is 13 amino acids long. Germline V gives CDR1 MNHEY, CDR2 SVGAGI. The CDR3 loop is CASSLRGSYEQYF. The CDR3 DNA is TGTGCCAGCAGCTTGCGGGGGTCCTACGAGCAGTACTTC.

A single count supports this clone. The chain recombines TRBV10-3 with TRBJ2-7, with a possible D match to TRBD2 (5 bases). The CDR3 covers 14 residues. Trimming took off 6 bases at V and 0 bases at J, with 12 bases between the two ends. CDR1 and CDR2 (germline): ENHRY, SYGVKD. In DNA form, the CDR3 reads TGTGCCATCAGCCGCCAGCGGACCTCCTACGAGCAGTACTTC. Translated: CAISRQRTSYEQYF.

This clone came up a few times. V usage is TRBV5-6 and J usage is TRBJ1-2, with 10 bases matching TRBD1. J gave up 6 bases and V 4 bases, and 3 bases lay outside the gene matches. This CDR3 comprises 13 residues. Germline CDR1 and CDR2: SGHDT and YYEEEE. The DNA for the CDR3 is TGTGCCAGCAGCGAAGGACAGGGGGATGGCTACACCTTC. This gives the protein CASSEGQGDGYTF.

The rearrangement links TRBV15 to TRBJ1-3, with D maybe TRBD1 (5 bases). Deletions cut 4 bases from V and 2 bases from J, with 21 bases between. This CDR3 has 18 amino acids. Per the germline V gene, CDR1 is LNHNV and CDR2 is YYDKDF (reference sequence). CDR3 sequence (DNA): TGTGCCACCAGCACCTTGGCGGGCAGGGCAAGGGCTGGAAACACCATATATTTT. This encodes CATSTLAGRARAGNTIYF.

The J gene is TRBJ2-2, the V gene TRBV24-1, with TRBD2 identical over 7 bases. The CDR3 is 16 residues long. CDR1 is KGHDR, CDR2 SFDVKD, per germline. The V segment lost 1 base and the J segment 8 bases; nucleotides outside the gene matches: 9. The CDR3 is CATSDFGLGTSGELFF. CDR3 DNA sequence: TGTGCCACCAGTGATTTCGGACTAGGCACCTCAGGGGAGCTGTTTTTT.

The chain links TRBV12-3 or TRBV12-4 to TRBJ2-7; D tentatively reads TRBD1 or TRBD2 (5 bases each). Deletions cut 2 bases from V and 6 bases from J, with 11 bases between. The CDR3 length is 13 residues. The chain's CDR3 is CASSLTGPVEQYF. The CDR3 DNA sequence: TGTGCCAGCAGTTTAACGGGGCCAGTCGAGCAGTACTTC.

V gene TRBV29-1 combines with J gene TRBJ1-2, with 9 positions matching TRBD1. Germline V gene sequence: CDR1 SQVTM, CDR2 ANQGSEA. The CDR3 is 13 residues long. Losses at the gene ends were 4 bases for V and 7 bases for J; bases not matched to a gene: 7. In DNA form, the CDR3 reads TGCAGCGTTGTTGGGGGACAGGGTTCTGGCTACACCTTC. Translation: CSVVGGQGSGYTF.

This chain joins TRBV7-8 and TRBJ1-1, with 7 bases fitting TRBD1. CDR1 is SGHVS and CDR2 is FQNEAQ in the germline V gene. The V and J ends lost 5 bases and 1 base, in that order; junction bases with no gene match: 1. This CDR3 is 13 amino acids long. The CDR3 DNA follows: TGTGCCAGCAGCCAGGGGGGGAACACTGAAGCTTTCTTT. This translates into CASSQGGNTEAFF.

J is TRBJ2-7 and V is TRBV11-2; the D is unclear. The CDR3 runs 14 residues. Trimming removed 4 bases from V and 7 bases from J, with 17 bases in between. Looked up from germline, CDR1 is SGHAT and CDR2 is FQNNGV. The CDR3 here is CASSYPARPLEQYF. CDR3 nucleotide sequence: TGTGCCAGCAGCTACCCCGCACGGCCGTTAGAGCAGTACTTC.